A single sample gave rise to the 9 T cell receptor beta chains below, sequenced in a study of OX40 agonist ivuxolimab in advanced cancers. Libraries were prepared by immunoSEQ multiplex PCR; TCRdb keeps only in-frame clonotypes and omits some of them. The table lists over 85,000 clones, around nine tenths of them singletons. The sequencing here drew on CD4+ or CD8+ T cells sorted from blood, taken in a trial of the OX40 agonist ivuxolimab. All receptors derive from an adult with an advanced solid tumor such as melanoma, head and neck, liver or kidney cancer.

The chain uses TRBV29-1 and TRBJ1-2, with D tentatively TRBD1 (5 bases). Trimming took 5 bases from V and 6 from J, leaving 10 bases between them. This CDR3 has 11 residues. Germline lookup yields CDR1 SQVTM and CDR2 ANQGSEA. CDR3 residues: CSVQGSHGYTF. The CDR3 DNA sequence: TGCAGCGTTCAGGGATCGCATGGCTACACCTTC.

V gene TRBV6-5 combines with J gene TRBJ1-1; the match to TRBD1 covers 9 bases. The germline V gene has CDR1 MNHEY and CDR2 SVGAGI. Trimming cost V 6 bases and J 1 base; bases outside gene matches: 6. This CDR3 has 15 residues. CDR3 region: CASRPDRGENTEAFF. CDR3 nucleotide sequence: TGTGCCAGCAGGCCGGACAGGGGCGAGAACACTGAAGCTTTCTTT.

The chain employs TRBV9 and TRBJ2-5; possibly TRBD2 for D (5 bases). Deletions cut 4 bases from V and 4 bases from J, with 17 bases between. The CDR3 runs 15 residues. Germline V gene lookup returns CDR1 SGDLS and CDR2 YYNGEE. CDR3 residues: CASSPRRGEGETQYF. CDR3 nucleotides: TGTGCCAGCAGCCCCCGCAGAGGAGAGGGAGAGACCCAGTACTTC.

The chain recombines TRBV11-1 with TRBJ1-1; D unresolved. The CDR3 runs 16 residues. Germline CDR1 and CDR2: SGHAT and FQDESV (reference sequence). Trimming left V 0 bases short and J 4 bases short, with 15 bases between. In DNA, the CDR3 is TGTGCCAGCAGCTTAGCGTCCACTAGCGCGCGCACTGAAGCTTTCTTT. This encodes CASSLASTSARTEAFF.

Here the CDR3 DNA reads TGTGCCAGCAGCTTAAATAGGGGTGCACCCGGCTACACCTTC. It is translated as CASSLNRGAPGYTF. The chain recombines TRBV11-2 with TRBJ1-2, with D possibly TRBD1 on 5 matching bases. The CDR3 length is 14 residues. Trimming pared 2 bases from V and 8 bases from J, leaving 15 bases between. Per germline, CDR1 SGHAT and CDR2 FQNNGV.

This clone is a singleton in its sample. The J gene is TRBJ2-7, the V gene TRBV6-5; the match to TRBD1 covers 7 bases. The CDR3 spans 14 residues. V lost 6 bases, J lost 3 bases, and 8 bases stayed unmatched. Germline lookup yields CDR1 MNHEY and CDR2 SVGAGI. The CDR3 spells CASRLQGDGYEQYF. DNA for the CDR3: TGTGCCAGCAGGCTTCAGGGGGATGGCTACGAGCAGTACTTC.

CDR3 loop: CAISPSGGQHTEAFF. The CDR3, as DNA: TGTGCCATTTCACCGTCAGGGGGGCAACACACTGAAGCTTTCTTT. The chain carries TRBV10-3 and TRBJ1-1; TRBD1 matches 7 bases. The CDR3 spans 15 residues. Germline CDR1 and CDR2: ENHRY and SYGVKD. The junction had 13 bases not matched to a gene; V was cut back by 9 bases and J by 3 bases.

This chain links TRBV29-1 with TRBJ2-5; D is unresolved. The CDR3 is 13 amino acids. Trimming took 3 bases from V and 4 from J, leaving 12 bases between them. Germline V gene data show CDR1 as SQVTM and CDR2 as ANQGSEA. The CDR3 region is CSVDPVPGETQYF. DNA of the CDR3: TGCAGCGTTGATCCGGTCCCGGGAGAGACCCAGTACTTC.

This clone was found once. This rearrangement joins TRBV7-6 to TRBJ1-1; TRBD1 aligns across 8 bases. V trimming: 5 bases; J trimming: 5 bases; junction bases outside the gene matches: 4. Germline values: CDR1 SGHVS, CDR2 FNYEAQ. This CDR3 contains 13 residues. CDR3 DNA: TGTGCCAGCAGCCGGGACAGGCAGACTGAAGCTTTCTTT. Encoded protein: CASSRDRQTEAFF.